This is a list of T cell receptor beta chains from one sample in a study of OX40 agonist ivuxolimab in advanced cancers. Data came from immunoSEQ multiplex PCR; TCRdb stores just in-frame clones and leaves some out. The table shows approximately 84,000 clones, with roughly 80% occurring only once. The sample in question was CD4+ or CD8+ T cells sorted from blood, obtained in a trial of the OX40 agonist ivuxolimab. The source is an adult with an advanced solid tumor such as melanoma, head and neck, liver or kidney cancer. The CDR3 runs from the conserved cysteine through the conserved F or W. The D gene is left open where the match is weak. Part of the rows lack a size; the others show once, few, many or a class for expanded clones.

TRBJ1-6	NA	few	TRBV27	TGTGCCAGCAGGCCCGGGGCCGCCAGTTCACCCCTCCACTTT	CASRPGAASSPLHF
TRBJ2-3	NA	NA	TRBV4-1	TGCGCCAGCAGCCAATTTTCGGACGGACGAGATACGCAGTATTTT	CASSQFSDGRDTQYF
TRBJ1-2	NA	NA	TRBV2	TGTGCCAGCAGTGAGATTGACTCTTCGTATGGCTACACCTTC	CASSEIDSSYGYTF
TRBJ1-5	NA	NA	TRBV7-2	TGTGCCAGCAGCTTGGGCAGGGCCCCAAATCAGCCCCAGCATTTT	CASSLGRAPNQPQHF
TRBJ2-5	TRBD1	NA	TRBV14	TGTGCCAGCAGCCGTTCAGCCGGGACAGGGGGCGAGGTTTACCAAGAGACCCAGTACTTC	CASSRSAGTGGEVYQETQYF
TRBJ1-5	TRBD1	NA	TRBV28	TGTGCCAGCTCCCCAGGGGGACAGGGTGAAAAGCCCCAGCATTTT	CASSPGGQGEKPQHF
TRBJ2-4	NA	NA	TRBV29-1	TGCAGCGTTGTCGGGGTCGGGGCCAAAAACATTCAGTACTTC	CSVVGVGAKNIQYF
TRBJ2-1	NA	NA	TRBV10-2	TGCGCCAGCAGTCTAGCTTCCTACAATGAGCAGTTCTTC	CASSLASYNEQFF
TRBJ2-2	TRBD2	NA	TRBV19	TGTGCCAGTAGTAATCGGGGGGAGGCCGGGGAGCTGTTTTTT	CASSNRGEAGELFF
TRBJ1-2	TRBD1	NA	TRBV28	TGTGCCAGCAGTTCCGGGACAGGGGTCGGTAACTATGGCTACACCTTC	CASSSGTGVGNYGYTF